This T cell receptor (beta chain) was observed in a study of T cell responses to AZD1222 COVID-19 vaccine. General observations from the study: Spike-specific TCR breadth rose after two AZD1222 doses, and depth rose as well. All repertoire sampling was performed exclusively after the peak T cell response.

To note about this clone: Its matching antigen is unknown.

Deletions cut 9 bases from V and 9 bases from J, with 15 bases between. Germline V lookup: CDR1 MNHEY, CDR2 SMNVEV (reference sequence). This CDR3 contains 12 residues. TCRdb's table, derived via immunoSEQ multiplex PCR, lists solely in-frame clones and lacks some. The table records about 130,000 clones, roughly nine tenths of them present only once. The sample in question was peripheral blood, obtained on day 0 of AZD1222 vaccination. The receptor comes from an adult in good health. V gene TRBV27 combines with J gene TRBJ1-5; no definite D call. The chain's CDR3 is CASSDGLRPQHF. The CDR3 region has the DNA TGTGCCAGTTCAGACGGACTTAGGCCCCAGCATTTT.